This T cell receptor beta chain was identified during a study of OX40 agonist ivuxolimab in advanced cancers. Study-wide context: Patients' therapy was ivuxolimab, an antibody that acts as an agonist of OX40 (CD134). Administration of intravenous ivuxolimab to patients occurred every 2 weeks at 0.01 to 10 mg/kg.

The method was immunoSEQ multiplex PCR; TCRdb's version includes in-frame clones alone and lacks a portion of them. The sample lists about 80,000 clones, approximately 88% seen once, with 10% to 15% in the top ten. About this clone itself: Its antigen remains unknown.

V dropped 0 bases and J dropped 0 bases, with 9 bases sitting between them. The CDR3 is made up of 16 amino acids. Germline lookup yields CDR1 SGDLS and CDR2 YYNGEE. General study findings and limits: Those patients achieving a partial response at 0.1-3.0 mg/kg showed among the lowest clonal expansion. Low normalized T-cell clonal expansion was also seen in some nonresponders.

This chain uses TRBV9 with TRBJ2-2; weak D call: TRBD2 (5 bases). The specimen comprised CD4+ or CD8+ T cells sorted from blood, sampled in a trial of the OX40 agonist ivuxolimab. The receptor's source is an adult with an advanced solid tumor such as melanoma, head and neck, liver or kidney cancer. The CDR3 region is CASSVAPGTNTGELFF. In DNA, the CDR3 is TGTGCCAGCAGCGTAGCGCCCGGGACGAACACCGGGGAGCTGTTTTTT. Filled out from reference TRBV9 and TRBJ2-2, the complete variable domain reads DSGVTQTPKHLITATGQRVTLRCSPRSGDLSVYWYQQSLDQGLQFLIQYYNGEERAKGNILERFSAQQFPDLHSELNLSSLELGDSALYFCASSVAPGTNTGELFFGEGSRLTVL.